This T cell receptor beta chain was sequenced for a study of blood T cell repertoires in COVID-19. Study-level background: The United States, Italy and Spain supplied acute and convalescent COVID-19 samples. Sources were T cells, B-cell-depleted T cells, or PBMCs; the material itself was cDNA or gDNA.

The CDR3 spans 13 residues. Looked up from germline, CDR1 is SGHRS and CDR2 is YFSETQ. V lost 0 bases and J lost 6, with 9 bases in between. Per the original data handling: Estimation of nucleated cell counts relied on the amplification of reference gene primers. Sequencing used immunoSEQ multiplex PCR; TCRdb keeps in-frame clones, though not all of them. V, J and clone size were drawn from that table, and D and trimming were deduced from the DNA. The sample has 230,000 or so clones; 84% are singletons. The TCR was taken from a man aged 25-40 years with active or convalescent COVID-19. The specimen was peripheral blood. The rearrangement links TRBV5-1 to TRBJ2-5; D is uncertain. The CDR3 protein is CASSLVVGQTQYF. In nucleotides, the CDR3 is TGCGCCAGCAGCTTGGTGGTTGGGCAGACCCAGTACTTC.